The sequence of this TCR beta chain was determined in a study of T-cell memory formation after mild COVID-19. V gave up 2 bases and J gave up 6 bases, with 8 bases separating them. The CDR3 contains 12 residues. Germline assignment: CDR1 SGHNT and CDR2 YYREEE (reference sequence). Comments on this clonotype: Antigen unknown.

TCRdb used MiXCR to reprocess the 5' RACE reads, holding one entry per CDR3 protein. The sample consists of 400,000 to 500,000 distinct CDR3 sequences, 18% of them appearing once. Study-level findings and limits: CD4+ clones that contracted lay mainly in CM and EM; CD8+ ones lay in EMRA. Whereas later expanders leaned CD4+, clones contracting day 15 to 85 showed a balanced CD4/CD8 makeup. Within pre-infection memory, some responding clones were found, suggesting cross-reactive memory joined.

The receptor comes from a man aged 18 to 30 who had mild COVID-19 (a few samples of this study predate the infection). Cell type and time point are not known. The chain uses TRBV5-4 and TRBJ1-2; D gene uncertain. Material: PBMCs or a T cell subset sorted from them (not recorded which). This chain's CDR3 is CASSFAYDGYTF. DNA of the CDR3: TGTGCCAGCAGCTTTGCGTACGATGGCTACACCTTC.